The 29 T cell receptor beta chains given below trace back to one sample, sequenced in a study of blood T cell repertoires in COVID-19. Assay: immunoSEQ multiplex PCR; the TCRdb copy retains only in-frame clones and omits some. The sample carries approximately 13,000 clones, around 70% recorded once. Sequencing was done on a sample of peripheral blood. Receptors originate from a boy aged 2-15 years with active or convalescent COVID-19.

This chain links TRBV6-9 with TRBJ1-5, with D perhaps matching TRBD1 (5 bases). This CDR3 is built from 14 residues. Trimming removed 3 bases at V and 7 bases at J, with 13 bases between. CDR1 and CDR2 from the germline V gene are MNHGY and SVAAGI. CDR3 in DNA: TGTGCCAGCAGTTACGGCGGGGGAGACCAGCCCCAGCATTTT. Translated: CASSYGGGDQPQHF.

This clone was counted only a few times. The CDR3 DNA sequence: TGCGCCAGCAGTCCCGGGACAGGGGAAAAACTGTTTTTT. It yields the protein CASSPGTGEKLFF. The chain has TRBV10-1 and TRBJ1-4, with 9 bases lining up with TRBD1. Germline V lookup: CDR1 WNHNN, CDR2 SYGVQD (reference sequence). The CDR3 consists of 13 residues. J lost 8 bases, V lost 5 bases, and 3 bases had no gene match.

This chain connects TRBV27 to TRBJ2-3, with 9 nucleotides matching TRBD1. The CDR3 covers 16 residues. CDR1 and CDR2 (germline): MNHEY, SMNVEV (reference sequence). The V and J ends lost 9 bases and 5 bases, in that order; junction bases with no gene match: 15. CDR3 residues: CARGFSWDRAIDTQYF. The DNA of the CDR3 is TGTGCCAGGGGGTTTAGTTGGGACAGGGCTATAGATACGCAGTATTTT.

The chain recombines TRBV5-1 with TRBJ2-3; 11 bases agree with TRBD2. The CDR3 consists of 18 residues. CDR1 is SGHRS, CDR2 YFSETQ, per germline. V was pared by 5 bases and J by 0 bases, with 11 bases of the junction left unmatched. The DNA for the CDR3 is TGCGCCAGCAGGGGTTCCGGGACTAGCGGAACTAGCACAGATACGCAGTATTTT. Translation: CASRGSGTSGTSTDTQYF.

This clone was counted only a few times. This rearrangement joins TRBV7-9 to TRBJ1-2; 7 nucleotides align to TRBD1. The germline V gene encodes CDR1 SEHNR and CDR2 FQNEAQ (reference sequence). This CDR3 spans 17 amino acids. J was trimmed by 0 bases and V by 5 bases; bases with no gene match: 12. This CDR3 is CASSPKGAFGANYGYTF. Written as DNA, the CDR3 is TGTGCCAGCAGCCCTAAGGGGGCGTTTGGAGCTAACTATGGCTACACCTTC.

This chain joins TRBV6-1 and TRBJ2-5, with a weak D call TRBD2 (5 bases). Per germline, CDR1 MNHNS and CDR2 SASEGT. V dropped 3 bases and J dropped 7 bases, with 27 bases sitting between them. The CDR3 sequence is 18 residues long. The CDR3 nucleotides read TGTGCCAGCAGTGACATAACCATCGGCCACAGAGGGTCAAGGACCCAGTACTTC. Translation: CASSDITIGHRGSRTQYF.

J is TRBJ1-4 and V is TRBV14, with D possibly TRBD1 on 6 matching bases. This CDR3 contains 15 residues. CDR1 is SGHDN and CDR2 is FVKESK in the germline V gene. V lost 5 bases and J lost 1, with 11 bases in between. CDR3 residues: CASSNSRGTNEKLFF. The CDR3 bases are TGTGCCAGCAGCAATAGCAGGGGAACTAATGAAAAACTGTTTTTT.

The chain combines TRBV30 with TRBJ1-5, with D perhaps TRBD1 (6 bases). This CDR3 comprises 19 residues. Germline lookup yields CDR1 GTSNPN and CDR2 SVGIG (reference sequence). V was cut by 4 bases and J by 3 bases, with 28 bases left in between. DNA of the CDR3: TGTGCCTGGACCATGTACTTAGGGGGGGGGATTATAATCAATCAGCCCCAGCATTTT. It encodes CAWTMYLGGGIIINQPQHF.

This chain connects TRBV5-1 to TRBJ2-5, with D maybe TRBD1 (6 bases). This CDR3 region has 14 residues. Trimming stripped 8 bases from V and 3 bases from J, with 17 bases between. Germline V gene lookup returns CDR1 SGHRS and CDR2 YFSETQ. DNA for the CDR3: TGCGCCAGTACCCCGGGACACAAGGAAGAGACCCAGTACTTC. Translating gives CASTPGHKEETQYF.

This clone is medium-sized in the sample. In the same sample, other DNA sequences code for this CDR3. The gene calls are TRBV12-3 or TRBV12-4 and TRBJ1-1; D gene uncertain. V was shortened by 2 bases and J by 4 bases, with 2 bases between the two germline ends. The CDR3 covers 11 residues. CDR3 DNA sequence: TGTGCCAGCAGTTTACGCACTGAAGCTTTCTTT. As protein: CASSLRTEAFF.

The V and J genes are TRBV5-4 and TRBJ2-2, with D possibly matching TRBD2 (6 bases). This CDR3 has 16 amino acids. Germline V gives CDR1 SGHNT, CDR2 YYREEE (reference sequence). V lost 5 bases to trimming and J lost 0 bases, with 14 bases between them. The CDR3 here is CASSMGRGSNTGELFF. As DNA, the CDR3 is TGTGCCAGCAGTATGGGGCGGGGTTCGAACACCGGGGAGCTGTTTTTT.

This chain connects TRBV18 to TRBJ1-1; unclear D gene. The CDR3 is 13 residues long. Germline CDR1 KGHSH, CDR2 LQKENI. Trimming left V 3 bases short and J 1 base short, with 6 bases between. The CDR3 DNA reads TGTGCCAGCTCACCCCCTTCGAACACTGAAGCTTTCTTT. This gives the protein CASSPPSNTEAFF.

The chain recombines TRBV5-5 with TRBJ1-6; D ambiguous. V gave up 0 bases and J gave up 10 bases, with 20 bases separating them. Germline V CDR1 and CDR2: SGHKS, YYEKEE (reference sequence). This CDR3 comprises 17 residues. The DNA of the CDR3 is TGTGCCAGCAGCTTGGCCCTGGGGAGTCTCGTATGGTCACCCCTCCACTTT. This gives the protein CASSLALGSLVWSPLHF.

This clone was recorded once. The chain's CDR3 is CASSFLGAEFSSGRSTGELFF. As DNA, the CDR3 is TGTGCCAGCTCATTCCTGGGGGCCGAGTTTTCTAGCGGGAGAAGCACCGGGGAGCTGTTTTTT. The chain recombines TRBV18 with TRBJ2-2; 10 positions match TRBD2. The CDR3 has 21 amino acids. Germline V lookup: CDR1 KGHSH, CDR2 LQKENI. V trimming: 5 bases; J trimming: 4 bases; junction bases outside the gene matches: 22.

This clone is labeled medium-sized. The V gene is TRBV30, the J gene TRBJ2-7; 12 nucleotides match TRBD2. The V gene end was trimmed by 5 bases and the J gene end by 5 bases; junction bases not matched to a gene: 4. This CDR3 is 13 amino acids long. Germline CDR1 and CDR2: GTSNPN and SVGIG (reference sequence). The CDR3 is CAWQTSGRNEQYF. In DNA, the CDR3 is TGTGCCTGGCAAACTAGCGGGAGGAACGAGCAGTACTTC.

The chain recombines TRBV7-2 with TRBJ1-4; TRBD1 aligns across 8 bases. V shed 5 bases, J shed 8 bases, and the junction held 4 bases outside the gene matches. The V gene's germline CDR1 is SGHTA and CDR2 FQGNSA. The CDR3 sequence is 13 residues long. Here the CDR3 DNA reads TGTGCCAGCAGCCGACAGGGGAGGGAAAAACTGTTTTTT. Translated, it gives CASSRQGREKLFF.

This clone was counted once. The V and J genes are TRBV6-5 and TRBJ1-2; perhaps TRBD1 as D (6 bases). V lost 4 bases and J lost 0, with 12 bases in between. This CDR3 has 15 amino acids. Germline V gene lookup returns CDR1 MNHEY and CDR2 SVGAGI. The DNA of the CDR3 is TGTGCCAGCAGTTCTCGGGGGGCTGCTAACTATGGCTACACCTTC. As protein: CASSSRGAANYGYTF.

By share of the sample, this clone is large (0.1 to 1%). This chain joins TRBV6-5 and TRBJ1-4; 9 bases are shared with TRBD1. The junction had 12 bases not matched to a gene; V was cut back by 8 bases and J by 8 bases. Germline lookup yields CDR1 MNHEY and CDR2 SVGAGI. This CDR3 contains 15 residues. This CDR3 is CASYPKDRGWEKLFF. The CDR3 DNA is TGTGCCAGCTACCCCAAGGACAGGGGTTGGGAAAAACTGTTTTTT.

This clone has more than one count but fewer than ten. The chain has TRBV3-1 (or the pseudogene TRBV3-2) and TRBJ1-4; TRBD1 might be the D (5 bases). The CDR3 has 17 residues. Germline values: CDR1 LGHDT, CDR2 YNNKEL (reference sequence). V gave up 4 bases and J gave up 4 bases, with 19 bases separating them. CDR3 nucleotide sequence: TGTGCCAGCAGCCCAAATTCCGCGACAGCGTTTAATGAAAAACTGTTTTTT. Residues: CASSPNSATAFNEKLFF.

This rearrangement joins TRBV28 to TRBJ2-7; maybe TRBD1 (6 bases). Germline V gives CDR1 MDHEN, CDR2 SYDVKM. This CDR3 is 12 amino acids long. V lost 6 bases to trimming and J lost 6 bases, with 12 bases between them. The CDR3, as DNA: TGTGCCAGCAGCCGCACAGGGATCGAGCAGTACTTC. It is translated as CASSRTGIEQYF. Supplemented by reference TRBV28 and TRBJ2-7, the full variable domain reads DVKVTQSSRYLVKRTGEKVFLECVQDMDHENMFWYRQDPGLGLRLIYFSYDVKMKEKGDIPEGYSVSREKKERFSLILESASTNQTSMYLCASSRTGIEQYFGPGTRLTVT.

The rearrangement joins TRBV30 to TRBJ2-1, with 16 bases that match TRBD2. V lost 0 bases, J lost 7 bases, and 3 bases stayed unmatched. This CDR3 has 16 amino acids. CDR1 and CDR2 (germline): GTSNPN, SVGIG (reference sequence). CDR3 protein: CAWSVRGLAGGNEQFF. CDR3 bases: TGTGCCTGGAGTGTACGGGGACTAGCGGGAGGGAATGAGCAGTTCTTC. Looking up the rest from reference TRBV30 and TRBJ2-1 gives the full variable domain: SQTIHQWPATLVQPVGSPLSLECTVEGTSNPNLYWYRQAAGRGLQLLFYSVGIGQISSEVPQNLSASRPQDRQFILSSKKLLLSDSGFYLCAWSVRGLAGGNEQFFGPGTRLTVL.

V gene TRBV5-1 combines with J gene TRBJ2-6; 11 positions match TRBD1. CDR3 length: 17 residues. Germline lookup yields CDR1 SGHRS and CDR2 YFSETQ. V lost 4 bases to trimming and J lost 2 bases; unmatched junction nucleotides: 5. CDR3 nucleotides: TGCGCCAGCAGCATCGGACAGGGGGCTACTGGGGCCAACGTCCTGACTTTC. Amino acid sequence: CASSIGQGATGANVLTF.

This chain joins TRBV18 and TRBJ1-1; D remains ambiguous. The CDR3 consists of 14 residues. The V gene's germline CDR1 is KGHSH and CDR2 LQKENI. Trimming removed 3 bases from V and 2 bases from J, with 10 bases in between. CDR3 sequence (DNA): TGTGCCAGCTCACCCAGTACCCGCAACACTGAAGCTTTCTTT. It is translated as CASSPSTRNTEAFF. The variable domain in full, completed from reference TRBV18 and TRBJ1-1, reads NAGVMQNPRHLVRRRGQEARLRCSPMKGHSHVYWYRQLPEEGLKFMVYLQKENIIDESGMPKERFSAEFPKEGPSILRIQQVVRGDSAAYFCASSPSTRNTEAFFGQGTRLTVV.

The rearrangement uses TRBV12-3 or TRBV12-4 and TRBJ1-1; D ambiguous. V gave up 3 bases and J gave up 5 bases, with 7 bases separating them. This CDR3 is built from 12 residues. As DNA, the CDR3 is TGTGCCAGCAGTTTCTCGGTGACTGAAGCTTTCTTT. It yields the protein CASSFSVTEAFF.

This sequence joins TRBV27 and TRBJ2-5, with a weak D call TRBD2 (5 bases). The CDR3 consists of 14 residues. V was clipped by 10 bases and J by 9 bases, with 24 bases between them. Germline CDR1 is MNHEY and CDR2 is SMNVEV (reference sequence). Written as DNA, the CDR3 is TGTGCCACCGCGGGCAGTCACGACCCCCGGGCCCAGTACTTC. Translation: CATAGSHDPRAQYF.

This clone was seen a few times. The chain has TRBV7-9 and TRBJ1-5, with D perhaps matching TRBD1 (6 bases). This CDR3 has 15 residues. The ends were cut back, 0 bases at V and 4 bases at J, with 10 bases in the middle. CDR1 and CDR2 from the germline V gene are SEHNR and FQNEAQ (reference sequence). CDR3 sequence reads: CASSLAGQRNQPQHF. In nucleotides, the CDR3 is TGTGCCAGCAGCTTAGCAGGACAGCGTAATCAGCCCCAGCATTTT. The variable domain in full, with the rest retrieved from reference TRBV7-9 and TRBJ1-5, is DTGVSQNPRHKITKRGQNVTFRCDPISEHNRLYWYRQTLGQGPEFLTYFQNEAQLEKSRLLSDRFSAERPKGSFSTLEIQRTEQGDSAMYLCASSLAGQRNQPQHFGDGTRLSIL.

This chain joins TRBV27 and TRBJ2-1; 10 positions match TRBD2. The germline V gene has CDR1 MNHEY and CDR2 SMNVEV (reference sequence). This CDR3 comprises 15 residues. J gave up 7 bases and V 3 bases, and 6 bases lay outside the gene matches. The CDR3 region has the DNA TGTGCCAGCAGTTTTAGCGGGGGGATGGGTAATGAGCAGTTCTTC. Translated, it gives CASSFSGGMGNEQFF.

This clone came up a few times. V gene TRBV5-5 combines with J gene TRBJ2-3; possible D gene TRBD2, 5 bases. Per germline, CDR1 SGHKS and CDR2 YYEKEE (reference sequence). The CDR3 extends over 13 amino acids. The V and J ends lost 10 bases and 0 bases respectively, with 12 bases between them. Here the CDR3 DNA reads TGTGCCGTCCCCGGACTGAGCACAGATACGCAGTATTTT. Translated: CAVPGLSTDTQYF.

The chain is built from TRBV19 and TRBJ1-1; D gene uncertain. The CDR3 is 14 residues long. Germline values: CDR1 LNHDA, CDR2 SQIVND (reference sequence). V was trimmed by 3 bases and J by 1 base, leaving 9 bases between them. CDR3 sequence: CASSINAGNTEAFF. The CDR3 bases are TGTGCCAGTAGTATTAATGCAGGGAACACTGAAGCTTTCTTT. Full variable domain (outside the CDR3, taken from reference TRBV19 and TRBJ1-1): DGGITQSPKYLFRKEGQNVTLSCEQNLNHDAMYWYRQDPGQGLRLIYYSQIVNDFQKGDIAEGYSVSREKKESFPLTVTSAQKNPTAFYLCASSINAGNTEAFFGQGTRLTVV.